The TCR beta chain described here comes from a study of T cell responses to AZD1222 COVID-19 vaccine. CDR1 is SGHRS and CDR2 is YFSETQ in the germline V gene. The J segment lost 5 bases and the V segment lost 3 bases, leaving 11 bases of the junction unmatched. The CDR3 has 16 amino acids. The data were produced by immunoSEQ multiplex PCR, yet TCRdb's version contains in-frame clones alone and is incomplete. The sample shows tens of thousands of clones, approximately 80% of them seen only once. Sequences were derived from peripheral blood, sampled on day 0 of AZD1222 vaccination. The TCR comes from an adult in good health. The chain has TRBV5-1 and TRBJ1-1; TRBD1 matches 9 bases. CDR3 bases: TGCGCCAGCAGCTACCCTAAGACAGGGGGTGGAACTGAAGCTTTCTTT. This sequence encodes CASSYPKTGGGTEAFF. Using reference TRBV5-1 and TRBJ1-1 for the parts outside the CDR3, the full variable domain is KAGVTQTPRYLIKTRGQQVTLSCSPISGHRSVSWYQQTPGQGLQFLFEYFSETQRNKGNFPGRFSGRQFSNSRSEMNVSTLELGDSALYLCASSYPKTGGGTEAFFGQGTRLTVV.